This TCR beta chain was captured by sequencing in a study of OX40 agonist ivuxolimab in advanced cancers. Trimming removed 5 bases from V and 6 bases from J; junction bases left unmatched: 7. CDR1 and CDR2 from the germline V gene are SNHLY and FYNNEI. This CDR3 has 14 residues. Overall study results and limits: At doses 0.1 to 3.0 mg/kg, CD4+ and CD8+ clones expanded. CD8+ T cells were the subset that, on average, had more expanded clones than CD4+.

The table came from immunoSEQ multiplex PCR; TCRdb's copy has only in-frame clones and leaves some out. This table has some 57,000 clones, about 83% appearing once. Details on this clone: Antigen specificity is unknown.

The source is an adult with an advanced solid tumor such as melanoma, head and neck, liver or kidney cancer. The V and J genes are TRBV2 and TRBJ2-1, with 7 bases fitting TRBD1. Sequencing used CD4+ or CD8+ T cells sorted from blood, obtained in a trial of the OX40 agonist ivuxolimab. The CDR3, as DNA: TGTGCCAGCAGTAGACAGGGAATTGGCAATGAGCAGTTCTTC. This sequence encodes CASSRQGIGNEQFF.